A single sample is the source of the 27 T cell receptor beta chains below, sequenced in a study of blood T cell repertoires in COVID-19. Sequenced by immunoSEQ multiplex PCR; TCRdb stores in-frame clones only, minus some. The table has hundreds of thousands of clones, 75% to 90% seen once; the top ten hold around 4.5%. Sample: peripheral blood. The receptors derive from a woman in her 30s with acute or convalescent COVID-19.

This rearrangement joins TRBV2 to TRBJ1-4, with 8 bases identical to TRBD1. This CDR3 region has 18 residues. Germline lookup yields CDR1 SNHLY and CDR2 FYNNEI. The V gene end was trimmed by 4 bases and the J gene end by 5 bases; junction bases not matched to a gene: 15. For the CDR3, the DNA is TGTGCCAGCAGTGCATGGGGACAACCCTACAGGGGGAATGAAAAACTGTTTTTT. This codes for CASSAWGQPYRGNEKLFF.

The chain uses TRBV7-9 and TRBJ2-5, with TRBD2 matching over 9 bases. The germline V gene encodes CDR1 SEHNR and CDR2 FQNEAQ (reference sequence). The J segment lost 1 base and the V segment lost 5 bases, leaving 8 bases of the junction unmatched. CDR3 length: 16 amino acids. CDR3 bases: TGTGCCAGCAGCCGGGGGTCTAGCGGGGCCCAAGAGACCCAGTACTTC. Translation gives CASSRGSSGAQETQYF.

This rearrangement joins TRBV5-1 to TRBJ1-2; D is undetermined. The CDR3 loop spans 17 amino acids. Germline V gene data show CDR1 as SGHRS and CDR2 as YFSETQ. V was cut by 4 bases and J by 4 bases, with 23 bases left in between. Written as DNA, the CDR3 is TGCGCCAGCAGCCCCCTACGAGGATCGGCAGTCAGCTATGGCTACACCTTC. Translation: CASSPLRGSAVSYGYTF.

The rearrangement uses TRBV4-1 and TRBJ1-5, with D perhaps matching TRBD1 (5 bases). The germline V gene encodes CDR1 MGHRA and CDR2 YSYEKL. The V end was cut by 4 bases, the J end by 4 bases, with 14 bases between. The CDR3 length is 15 residues. CDR3 bases: TGCGCCAGCAGCCTCTTTAACACAGGTAATCAGCCCCAGCATTTT. Translated, it gives CASSLFNTGNQPQHF.

The V call is TRBV4-1, the J call TRBJ2-7; no reliable D call. Germline V gives CDR1 MGHRA, CDR2 YSYEKL. CDR3 length: 13 residues. Trimming took 1 base from V and 6 from J, leaving 10 bases between them. CDR3 bases: TGCGCCAGCAGCCAAGTCGTTTTCGGCGAGCAGTACTTC. It yields the protein CASSQVVFGEQYF.

This clone showed up just a few times. One junction end disagrees with the germline gene, perhaps due to a read error. The chain recombines TRBV7-3 with TRBJ1-1, with 7 nucleotides matching TRBD1. Germline CDR1 SGHTA, CDR2 FQGTGA. The CDR3 covers 13 residues. CDR3 protein: CASSPDRDSVPSF. For the CDR3, the DNA is TGTGCCAGCAGCCCAGACCGGGACAGTGTCCCAAGTTTT.

This rearrangement joins TRBV12-3 or TRBV12-4 to TRBJ1-5, with 8 bases identical to TRBD1. CDR3 size: 13 residues. V shed 6 bases and J 6 bases; nucleotides not matched to a gene: 4. In DNA form, the CDR3 reads TGTGCCAGCAGCCCAGGGGGCAGTCAGCCCCAGCATTTT. This sequence encodes CASSPGGSQPQHF.

Of note for this clone: At one boundary the junction diverges from the germline segment, which might be a read error. This chain joins TRBV28 and TRBJ2-1; TRBD2 agrees at 11 bases. The length of the CDR3 is 13 residues. Germline CDR1 reads MDHEN; CDR2 reads SYDVKM. CDR3 sequence: CASSLFLAGGPVF. CDR3 DNA: TGTGCCAGCAGTTTGTTCTTAGCGGGGGGGCCCGTCTTC.

This rearrangement joins TRBV29-1 to TRBJ2-3; a weak D match, TRBD2 (7 bases). Germline V gene sequence: CDR1 SQVTM, CDR2 ANQGSEA. The CDR3 runs to 14 residues. In nucleotides, the CDR3 is TGCAGTGGGGGGGCCGAATTTTACACAGATACGCAGTATTTT. Translated: CSGGAEFYTDTQYF.

In nucleotides, the CDR3 is TGTGCCAGCAGCTCACATTACTCTGGAAACACCATATATTTT. Residues: CASSSHYSGNTIYF. The chain combines TRBV7-3 with TRBJ1-3; D call uncertain. Germline CDR1 SGHTA, CDR2 FQGTGA. There are 14 residues in the CDR3. With 4 bases removed from V and 0 bases from J, the gap between germline ends came to 7 bases.

The V call is TRBV28, the J call TRBJ1-5, with a possible D match to TRBD1 (5 bases). The CDR3 contains 11 residues. The V gene's germline CDR1 is MDHEN and CDR2 SYDVKM. V shed 10 bases and J shed 7 bases, with 11 bases lying between them. The CDR3 DNA follows: TGTGCCACCTACGGGGGACAGCCCCAGCATTTT. Encoded protein: CATYGGQPQHF.

This clone is a singleton in its sample. This chain connects TRBV28 to TRBJ1-2, with 8 bases matching TRBD1. V lost 6 bases to trimming and J lost 1 base; unmatched junction nucleotides: 10. Germline loops: CDR1 MDHEN, CDR2 SYDVKM. The CDR3 loop spans 16 amino acids. In DNA, the CDR3 is TGTGCCAGCAGGCCGGGGGGACAGGTGTTTAACTATGGCTACACCTTC. Protein product: CASRPGGQVFNYGYTF.

The V call is TRBV7-8, the J call TRBJ2-7, with TRBD2 identical over 7 bases. Trimming cost V 7 bases and J 4 bases; bases outside gene matches: 4. The CDR3 has 12 amino acids. The germline CDR1 and CDR2 sequences are SGHVS and FQNEAQ. The CDR3 loop reads CASTVSGYEQYF. In DNA form, the CDR3 reads TGTGCCAGCACCGTTAGCGGGTACGAGCAGTACTTC.

In its sample, this clone was seen once. The chain links TRBV19 to TRBJ2-7; TRBD1 matches 7 bases. Germline lookup yields CDR1 LNHDA and CDR2 SQIVND (reference sequence). V shed 5 bases and J 2 bases; nucleotides not matched to a gene: 6. CDR3 length: 14 amino acids. CDR3 nucleotide sequence: TGTGCCAGTAGTTTTGCGACAGGGACCTACGAGCAGTACTTC. This encodes CASSFATGTYEQYF.

V usage is TRBV30 and J usage is TRBJ1-5, with a weak D call TRBD1 (6 bases). Germline CDR1 and CDR2: GTSNPN and SVGIG (reference sequence). The CDR3 is made up of 13 amino acids. V lost 5 bases, J lost 2 bases, and 10 bases lay in between. Written as DNA, the CDR3 is TGTGCCTGGGGCAGGGGTGGCAATCAGCCCCAGCATTTT. Translating it yields CAWGRGGNQPQHF.

The rearrangement links TRBV13 to TRBJ2-7; D gene unclear. Germline V CDR1 and CDR2: PRHDT, FYEKMQ (reference sequence). There are 14 residues in the CDR3. Trimming took off 5 bases at V and 0 bases at J, with 11 bases between the two ends. Here the CDR3 reads CASSRGTRSYEQYF. Here the CDR3 DNA reads TGTGCCAGCAGCAGAGGCACACGCTCCTACGAGCAGTACTTC.

This clone showed up just a few times. This rearrangement joins TRBV5-4 to TRBJ2-2; D is ambiguous. Germline CDR1 reads SGHNT; CDR2 reads YYREEE (reference sequence). The CDR3 sequence is 17 residues long. With 2 bases removed from V and 3 bases from J, the gap between germline ends came to 17 bases. This CDR3 reads CASSFTRGGFYTGELFF. CDR3 DNA: TGTGCCAGCAGCTTCACCCGAGGTGGTTTCTACACCGGGGAGCTGTTTTTT.

This rearrangement joins TRBV28 to TRBJ2-3, with no clear D. The V gene lost 6 bases and the J gene lost 0 bases, with 7 bases spanning the gap. Germline V gene sequence: CDR1 MDHEN, CDR2 SYDVKM. The length of the CDR3 is 13 residues. CDR3 amino acids: CASSFISTDTQYF. CDR3 DNA sequence: TGTGCCAGCAGCTTTATTAGCACAGATACGCAGTATTTT.

Concerning this clone: The sample holds other DNA sequences that translate to the same CDR3. The chain is built from TRBV2 and TRBJ2-3; TRBD2 matches 9 bases. V was pared by 8 bases and J by 2 bases, with 11 bases of the junction left unmatched. Germline V lookup: CDR1 SNHLY, CDR2 FYNNEI. This CDR3 is built from 16 residues. The CDR3 nucleotides read TGTGCCAGCGGGGGGGGCGGGGGGGCCCTCACAGATACGCAGTATTTT. Residues: CASGGGGGALTDTQYF.

V gene TRBV9 combines with J gene TRBJ2-7, with a weak D call TRBD2 (7 bases). This CDR3 contains 14 residues. The ends were cut back, 3 bases at V and 7 bases at J, with 17 bases in the middle. Germline assignment: CDR1 SGDLS and CDR2 YYNGEE. The CDR3: CASSGEGGASEQYF. The CDR3 coding sequence is TGTGCCAGCAGCGGAGAAGGGGGGGCGAGTGAGCAGTACTTC.

V gene TRBV27 combines with J gene TRBJ2-1; 9 nucleotides line up with TRBD2. CDR1 is MNHEY and CDR2 is SMNVEV in the germline V gene (reference sequence). This CDR3 has 15 amino acids. V dropped 5 bases and J dropped 8; count of bases not matched to a gene: 10. CDR3 DNA sequence: TGTGCCAGCAGTACCTCCGGGACTAGCTTCCATGAGCAGTTCTTC. Translation: CASSTSGTSFHEQFF.

The chain has TRBV6-5 and TRBJ2-6; D is uncertain. The V end was cut by 0 bases, the J end by 1 base, with 4 bases between. The CDR3 length is 15 residues. Germline-derived CDR1 and CDR2 are MNHEY and SVGAGI. CDR3 DNA: TGTGCCAGCAGTTACTCCCTTTCTGGGGCCAACGTCCTGACTTTC. Encoded protein: CASSYSLSGANVLTF.

The chain joins TRBV3-1 (or the pseudogene TRBV3-2) to TRBJ1-1, with TRBD1 identical over 10 bases. The CDR3 runs 16 residues. CDR1 is LGHDT and CDR2 is YNNKEL in the germline V gene (reference sequence). V was clipped by 4 bases and J by 3 bases; unmatched bases: 8. CDR3 loop: CASSRQTGGADTEAFF. DNA of the CDR3: TGTGCCAGCAGCCGCCAGACAGGGGGCGCTGACACTGAAGCTTTCTTT.

V is TRBV5-8 and J is TRBJ2-4; D call uncertain. Trimming stripped 4 bases from V and 0 bases from J, with 14 bases between. The germline V gene has CDR1 SGHTS and CDR2 YDEGEE. This CDR3 is 16 amino acids long. CDR3 amino acids: CASSRVTRLAKNIQYF. As DNA, the CDR3 is TGTGCCAGCAGCCGAGTTACTCGTCTAGCCAAAAACATTCAGTACTTC.

V and J are TRBV10-3 and TRBJ1-6; 9 bases map to TRBD1. The V and J ends lost 3 bases and 10 bases, in that order; junction bases with no gene match: 7. CDR1 and CDR2 from the germline V gene are ENHRY and SYGVKD. CDR3 length: 15 amino acids. CDR3 nucleotide sequence: TGTGCCATCAGTGAATTGGGACAGGGCTTGTCACCCCTCCACTTT. The encoded protein is CAISELGQGLSPLHF.

V usage is TRBV5-1 and J usage is TRBJ1-6, with 7 bases matching TRBD1. Losses at the gene ends were 1 base for V and 7 bases for J; bases not matched to a gene: 5. The germline V gene encodes CDR1 SGHRS and CDR2 YFSETQ. This CDR3 comprises 15 residues. The CDR3 DNA reads as TGCGCCAGCAGCTTGCTCGGACAGGAGAATTCACCCCTCCACTTT. Protein: CASSLLGQENSPLHF.

The V gene is TRBV2, the J gene TRBJ2-7; 8 nucleotides line up with TRBD1. Germline assignment: CDR1 SNHLY and CDR2 FYNNEI. The CDR3 consists of 15 residues. The V segment lost 6 bases and the J segment 0 bases; nucleotides outside the gene matches: 7. The CDR3 nucleotides are TGTGCCAGCAGCGGACAGGGAACCAGCTCCTACGAGCAGTACTTC. Translation gives CASSGQGTSSYEQYF.